This TCR beta chain was recovered during a study of OX40 agonist ivuxolimab in advanced cancers. Concerning this clone itself: Within the sample, other DNA sequences also encode this same CDR3.

CDR3 length: 18 amino acids. V gave up 0 bases and J gave up 0 bases; unmatched junction bases: 7. The V gene's germline CDR1 is MGHRA and CDR2 YSYEKL. This table comes from immunoSEQ multiplex PCR, and its TCRdb copy is limited to in-frame clones, with some not included. This sample has about 83,000 clones; roughly 80% occur once, and the top ten carry around 7.3%. The material sequenced was CD4+ or CD8+ T cells sorted from blood, taken in a trial of the OX40 agonist ivuxolimab. This rearrangement joins TRBV4-1 to TRBJ2-3; 9 bases match TRBD2. The source is an adult with an advanced solid tumor such as melanoma, head and neck, liver or kidney cancer. CDR3 DNA sequence: TGCGCCAGCAGCCAAGAAGTGGCGGGGGGGCTTAGCACAGATACGCAGTATTTT. This codes for CASSQEVAGGLSTDTQYF.